One and the same sample provided the 5 T cell receptor beta chains below, sequenced in a study of T cell responses to AZD1222 COVID-19 vaccine. Assay: immunoSEQ multiplex PCR; the TCRdb copy retains only in-frame clones and omits some. Of 15,000 to 20,000 clones listed, roughly 79% are singletons. The sample here was peripheral blood, taken 28 days after the second AZD1222 dose. These receptors came from an adult who received the AZD1222 COVID-19 vaccine.

CDR3 in DNA: TGCGCCAGCAGCTTGGCAGGGTGGGGCACTGAAGCTTTCTTT. It codes for CASSLAGWGTEAFF. V gene TRBV5-1 combines with J gene TRBJ1-1; D might be TRBD1 (5 bases). V was pared by 0 bases and J by 4 bases, with 10 bases between. The germline V gene encodes CDR1 SGHRS and CDR2 YFSETQ. The length of the CDR3 is 14 residues.

This clone was detected only once. The CDR3 nucleotides read TGTGCCAGCAGCGGGCGGCGGGGGTCCTACAATGAGCAGTTCTTC. Protein: CASSGRRGSYNEQFF. The chain has TRBV5-4 and TRBJ2-1; 7 nucleotides align to TRBD2. Per germline, CDR1 SGHNT and CDR2 YYREEE (reference sequence). V dropped 4 bases and J dropped 1; count of bases not matched to a gene: 5. The CDR3 is made up of 15 amino acids.

J is TRBJ1-2 and V is TRBV6-6, with a weak D call TRBD1 (5 bases). This CDR3 comprises 11 residues. Germline CDR1 reads MNHNY; CDR2 reads SVGAGI (reference sequence). V was clipped by 8 bases and J by 2 bases, with 6 bases between them. CDR3 amino acids: CASRGNYGYTF. For the CDR3, the DNA is TGTGCCAGCCGGGGGAACTATGGCTACACCTTC.

This sequence joins TRBV27 and TRBJ1-6; 8 bases are a match to TRBD1. This CDR3 comprises 15 residues. J was trimmed by 0 bases and V by 10 bases; bases with no gene match: 5. From germline, CDR1 is MNHEY and CDR2 SMNVEV (reference sequence). The CDR3 DNA reads TGTGCCACGGGGCAGGGGGCCTCCTATAATTCACCCCTCCACTTT. As protein: CATGQGASYNSPLHF.

The rearrangement uses TRBV21-1 and TRBJ2-7; the table calls TRBD1, which could not be checked here. TRBV21-1 counts as a pseudogene. The CDR3 length is 20 residues. The CDR3 nucleotides are TGTGCCAGCAGCAAAGTATCGGGACAGGCAACTCCGGAAGCCTCCTACGAGCAGTACTTC. Its protein product is CASSKVSGQATPEASYEQYF.